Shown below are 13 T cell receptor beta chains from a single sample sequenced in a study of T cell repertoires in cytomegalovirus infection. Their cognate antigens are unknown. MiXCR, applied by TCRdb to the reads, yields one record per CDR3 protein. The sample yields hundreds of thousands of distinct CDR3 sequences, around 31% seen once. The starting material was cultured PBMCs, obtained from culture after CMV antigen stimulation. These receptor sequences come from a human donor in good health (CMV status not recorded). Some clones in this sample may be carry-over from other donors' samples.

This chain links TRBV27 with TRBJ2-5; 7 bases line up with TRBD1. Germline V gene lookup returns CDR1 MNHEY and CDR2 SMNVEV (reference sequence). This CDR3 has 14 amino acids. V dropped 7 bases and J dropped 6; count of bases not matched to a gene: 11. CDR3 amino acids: CASTTDRDSQTQYF. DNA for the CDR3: TGTGCCAGCACGACCGACCGGGACAGCCAGACCCAGTACTTC.

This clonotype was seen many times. The CDR3 loop is CASKGDRASYEQYF. As DNA, the CDR3 is TGTGCCAGCAAGGGGGACAGGGCCTCCTACGAGCAGTACTTC. The rearrangement uses TRBV11-1 and TRBJ2-7; 9 bases are shared with TRBD1. J was trimmed by 0 bases and V by 7 bases; bases with no gene match: 4. Per germline, CDR1 SGHAT and CDR2 FQDESV (reference sequence). There are 14 residues in the CDR3.

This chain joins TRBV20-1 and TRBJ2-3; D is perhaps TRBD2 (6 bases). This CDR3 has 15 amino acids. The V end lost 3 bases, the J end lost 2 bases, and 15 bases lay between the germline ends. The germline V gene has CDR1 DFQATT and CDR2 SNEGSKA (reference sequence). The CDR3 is CSAREGTHFTDTQYF. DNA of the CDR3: TGCAGTGCTAGGGAGGGAACACACTTCACAGATACGCAGTATTTT.

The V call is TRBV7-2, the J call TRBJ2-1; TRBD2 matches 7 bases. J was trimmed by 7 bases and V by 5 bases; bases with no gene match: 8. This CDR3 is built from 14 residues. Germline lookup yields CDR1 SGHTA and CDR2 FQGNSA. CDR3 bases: TGTGCCAGCAGCCAACAGACTAGCCAAAATGAGCAGTTCTTC. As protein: CASSQQTSQNEQFF.

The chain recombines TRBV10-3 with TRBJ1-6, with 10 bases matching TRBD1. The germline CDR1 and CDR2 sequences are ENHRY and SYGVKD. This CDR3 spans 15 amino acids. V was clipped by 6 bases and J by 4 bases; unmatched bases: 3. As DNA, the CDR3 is TGTGCCATCAGAGAGGACAGGGGGTATAATTCACCCCTCCACTTT. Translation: CAIREDRGYNSPLHF.

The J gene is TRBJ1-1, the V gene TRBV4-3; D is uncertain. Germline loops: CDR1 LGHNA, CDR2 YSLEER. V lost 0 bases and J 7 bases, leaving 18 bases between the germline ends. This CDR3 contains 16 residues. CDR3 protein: CASSQDRSSPRDEAFF. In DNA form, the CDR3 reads TGCGCCAGCAGCCAAGATCGAAGCAGTCCGAGGGATGAAGCTTTCTTT.

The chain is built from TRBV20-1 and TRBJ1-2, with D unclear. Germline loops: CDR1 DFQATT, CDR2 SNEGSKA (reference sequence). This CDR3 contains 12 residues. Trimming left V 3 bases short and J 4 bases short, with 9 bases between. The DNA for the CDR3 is TGCAGTGCTAGTGAAGCCGGCTATGGCTACACCTTC. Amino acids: CSASEAGYGYTF.

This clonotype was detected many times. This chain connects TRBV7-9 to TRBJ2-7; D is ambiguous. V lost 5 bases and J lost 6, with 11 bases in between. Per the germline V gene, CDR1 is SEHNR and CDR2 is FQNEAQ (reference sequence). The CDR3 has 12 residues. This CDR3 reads CASSVQLGEQYF. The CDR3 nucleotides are TGTGCCAGCAGCGTCCAGCTGGGCGAGCAGTACTTC. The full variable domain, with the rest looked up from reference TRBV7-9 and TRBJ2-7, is DTGVSQNPRHKITKRGQNVTFRCDPISEHNRLYWYRQTLGQGPEFLTYFQNEAQLEKSRLLSDRFSAERPKGSFSTLEIQRTEQGDSAMYLCASSVQLGEQYFGPGTRLTVT.

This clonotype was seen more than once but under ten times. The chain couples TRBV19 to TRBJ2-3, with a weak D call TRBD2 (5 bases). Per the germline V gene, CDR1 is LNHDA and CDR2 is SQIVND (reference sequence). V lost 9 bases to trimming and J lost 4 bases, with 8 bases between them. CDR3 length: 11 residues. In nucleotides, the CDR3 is TGTGCCAGCGCAGCGGCAGATACGCAGTATTTT. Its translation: CASAAADTQYF. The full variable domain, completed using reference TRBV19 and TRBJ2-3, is DGGITQSPKYLFRKEGQNVTLSCEQNLNHDAMYWYRQDPGQGLRLIYYSQIVNDFQKGDIAEGYSVSREKKESFPLTVTSAQKNPTAFYLCASAAADTQYFGPGTRLTVL.

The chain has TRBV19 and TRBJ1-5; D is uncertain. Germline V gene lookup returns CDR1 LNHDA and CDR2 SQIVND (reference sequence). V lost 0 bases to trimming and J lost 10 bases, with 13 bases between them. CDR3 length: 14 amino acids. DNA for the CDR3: TGTGCCAGTAGTATAGATTACGGCACTCGTCCCCAGCATTTT. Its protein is CASSIDYGTRPQHF.

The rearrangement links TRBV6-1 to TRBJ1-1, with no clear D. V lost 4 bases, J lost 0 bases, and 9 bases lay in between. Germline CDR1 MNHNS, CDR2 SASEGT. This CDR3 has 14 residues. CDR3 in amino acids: CASSVRLVNTEAFF. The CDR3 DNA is TGTGCCAGCAGTGTTAGGCTGGTGAACACTGAAGCTTTCTTT.

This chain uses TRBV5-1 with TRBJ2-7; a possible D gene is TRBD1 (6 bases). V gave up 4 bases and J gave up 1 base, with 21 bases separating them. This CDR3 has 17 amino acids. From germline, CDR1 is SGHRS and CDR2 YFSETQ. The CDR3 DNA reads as TGCGCCAGCAGCCGGTCATCCGGGACAAGAAGATCCTACGAGCAGTACTTC. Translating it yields CASSRSSGTRRSYEQYF. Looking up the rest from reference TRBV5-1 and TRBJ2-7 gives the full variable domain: KAGVTQTPRYLIKTRGQQVTLSCSPISGHRSVSWYQQTPGQGLQFLFEYFSETQRNKGNFPGRFSGRQFSNSRSEMNVSTLELGDSALYLCASSRSSGTRRSYEQYFGPGTRLTVT.

The CDR3, as DNA: TGTGCCAGCAGGACCGGGACAGGGCCAGATACGCAGTATTTT. Translation: CASRTGTGPDTQYF. The gene calls are TRBV2 and TRBJ2-3, with 9 bases aligning to TRBD1. This CDR3 is built from 14 residues. V was pared by 6 bases and J by 4 bases, with 5 bases of the junction left unmatched. Germline V lookup: CDR1 SNHLY, CDR2 FYNNEI.